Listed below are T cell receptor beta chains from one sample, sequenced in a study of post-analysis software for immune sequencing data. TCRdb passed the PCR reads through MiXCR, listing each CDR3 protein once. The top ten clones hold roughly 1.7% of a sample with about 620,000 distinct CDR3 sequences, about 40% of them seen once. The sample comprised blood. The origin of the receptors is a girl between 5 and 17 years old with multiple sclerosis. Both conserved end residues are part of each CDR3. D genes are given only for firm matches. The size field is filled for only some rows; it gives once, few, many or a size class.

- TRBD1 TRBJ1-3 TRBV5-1 TGCGCCAGCAGCTTGGACCCGACAGGGGCCTCTGGAAACACCATATATTTT CASSLDPTGASGNTIYF
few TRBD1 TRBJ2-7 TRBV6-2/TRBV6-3 TGTGCCAGCAGTTACCGTCCCATCGTCCGGGACAGGGGCTCCTACGAGCAGTACTTC CASSYRPIVRDRGSYEQYF
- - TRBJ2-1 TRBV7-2 TGTGCCAGCAGCTTAGCGGGGCGCCTGTACCAAGAGACCCAGTTCTTC CASSLAGRLYQETQFF
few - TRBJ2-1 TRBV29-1 TGCAGCATCCTTGGGTCTATTCTAGACCTCGCGGGATACAATGAGCAGTTCTTC CSILGSILDLAGYNEQFF
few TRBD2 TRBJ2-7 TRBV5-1 TGCGCCAGCAGCTTGGTCCAGGGACTAGCGCCCTACGAGCAGTACTTC CASSLVQGLAPYEQYF
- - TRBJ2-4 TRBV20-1 TGCAGTGCGCCCGGAGCGGTCAAAAACATTCAGTACTTC CSAPGAVKNIQYF
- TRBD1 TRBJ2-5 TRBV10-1 TGCGCCAGCAGTGACCCAGGGGGCCCAGAGACCCAGTACTTC CASSDPGGPETQYF
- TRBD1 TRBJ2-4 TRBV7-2 TGTGCCAGCAGCTCCAGACAGGGGTCCTCCATTCAGTACTTC CASSSRQGSSIQYF
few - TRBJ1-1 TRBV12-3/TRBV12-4 TGTGCCAGCAGTTTTCTGGGGTTGAACACTGAAGCTTTCTTT CASSFLGLNTEAFF
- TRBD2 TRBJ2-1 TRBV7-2 TGTGCCAGCAGATTAGCGGGACTAGCGGGAAGGAATGAGCAGTTCTTC CASRLAGLAGRNEQFF
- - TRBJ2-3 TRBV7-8 TGTGCCAGCAGCTTAGACAGGAGGCGGCGTGTGGCAGATACGCAGTATTTT CASSLDRRRRVADTQYF
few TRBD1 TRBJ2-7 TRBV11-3 TGTGCCAGCAGCTTCAAGACAGGGGGCTATAGCGAGCAGTACTTC CASSFKTGGYSEQYF
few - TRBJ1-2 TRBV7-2 TGTGCCAGCAGCTCCCGACCGAGCTATGGCTACACCTTC CASSSRPSYGYTF
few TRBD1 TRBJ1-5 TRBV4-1 TGCGCCAGCAGCTTCTCCCCCCCGGGACAGAATCAGCCCCAGCATTTT CASSFSPPGQNQPQHF
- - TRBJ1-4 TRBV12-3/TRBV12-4 TGTGCCAGCAGTTTGGGCAGAGGGATTGAAAAACTGTTTTTT CASSLGRGIEKLFF
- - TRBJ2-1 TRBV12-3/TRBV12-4 TGTGCCAGCAGTTCCCTCCGGGGCGGGGAGCAGTTCTTC CASSSLRGGEQFF
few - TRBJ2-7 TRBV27 TGTGCCAGCAGTCGTGAAAGGGAGAGAAAGGGCGAGCAGTACTTC CASSRERERKGEQYF
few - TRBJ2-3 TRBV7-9 TGTGCCAGCAGCTCCTCAATCAATACGCAGTATTTT CASSSSINTQYF
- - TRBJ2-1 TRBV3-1 TGTGCCAGCAGCGCTCAGCCGGGGCCAGATGAGCAGTTCTTC CASSAQPGPDEQFF
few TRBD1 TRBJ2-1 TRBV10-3 TGTGCCATCAGTGTGGGACAGGGGGATGAGCAGTTCTTC CAISVGQGDEQFF
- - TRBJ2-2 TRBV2 TGTGCCAGCAGTGAGGTCGAAACGAACACCGGGGAGCTGTTTTTT CASSEVETNTGELFF
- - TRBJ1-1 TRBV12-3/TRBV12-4 TGTGCCAGCAGTTCGCTAAGACTCACTGAAGCTTTCTTT CASSSLRLTEAFF
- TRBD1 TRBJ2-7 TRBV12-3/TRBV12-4 TGTGCCAGCAGCCACCGGAACAGGGGCTGCGAGCAGTACTTC CASSHRNRGCEQYF
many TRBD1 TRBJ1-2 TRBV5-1 TGCGCCAGCAGCTTGACAGGGGGTAACTATGGCTACACCTTC CASSLTGGNYGYTF
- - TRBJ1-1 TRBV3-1 TGTGCCAGCAGCCGGGGCTCCGGGGACACTGAAGCTTTCTTT CASSRGSGDTEAFF
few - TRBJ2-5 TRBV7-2 TGTGCCAGCAGCCCGGGGGTAGTCTTCCTCCAAGAGACCCAGTACTTC CASSPGVVFLQETQYF
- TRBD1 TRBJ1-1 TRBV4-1 TGCGCCAGCAGCCAACTAAGACAGGGTATGAACACTGAAGCTTTCTTT CASSQLRQGMNTEAFF
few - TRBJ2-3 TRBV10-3 TGTGCCATCAGGGAGACTCGTTCGGGAGATACGCAGTATTTT CAIRETRSGDTQYF
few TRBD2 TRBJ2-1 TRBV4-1 TGCGCCAGCAGCCAGCGGGAGGGCCTGGACAATGAGCAGTTCTTC CASSQREGLDNEQFF